This T cell receptor beta chain was identified in a study of response to subunit inactivated influenza vaccine. Note on this clonotype: Its antigen is not known.

Study findings and constraints: The authors put forward the suggestion that each seasonal influenza vaccination may bring in only a limited number of new T cells.

Germline-derived CDR1 and CDR2 are PRHDT and FYEKMQ (reference sequence). Trimming took 3 bases from V and 9 from J, leaving 9 bases between them. The CDR3 sequence is 13 residues long. TCRdb reprocessed the RT-PCR reads via MiXCR and lists one record per CDR3 protein. The sample yields 450,000 to 550,000 distinct CDR3 sequences, around 25% seen once. This material consisted of CD4+ T cells sorted from PBMCs, taken roughly 5 days after vaccination. The chain couples TRBV13 to TRBJ2-6; no clear D. The TCR comes from a man aged 50 or older who received an inactivated influenza vaccine. The CDR3 reads CASSLSPVNVLTF. In DNA, the CDR3 is TGTGCCAGCAGCTTGTCGCCAGTCAACGTCCTGACTTTC. The full variable domain, its missing parts supplied by reference TRBV13 and TRBJ2-6, is AAGVIQSPRHLIKEKRETATLKCYPIPRHDTVYWYQQGPGQDPQFLISFYEKMQSDKGSIPDRFSAQQFSDYHSELNMSSLELGDSALYFCASSLSPVNVLTFGAGSRLTVL.